This TCR beta chain originates from a study of regulatory T cells in long-lasting Graves disease (dated by TCRdb to 2020 to 2023). Context from the whole study: Antithyroid drugs had been taken for less than 3 months by newly diagnosed Graves' disease patients. Persistent Graves' disease patients were compared with newly diagnosed Graves' disease patients by peripheral blood TCR sequencing and RNA sequencing. The study was conducted in China and was registered as a clinical trial. A total of 35 or so samples underwent TCR sequencing: around 13 from persistent and around 20 from newly diagnosed Graves' disease patients. Results and caveats for the whole study, not just this receptor: Preferential use of TRBV28, TRBJ1-2 and TRBJ2-5 was observed in persistent disease, whereas TRBV20-1 and TRBJ2-1 were favored in newly diagnosed disease. Because the primary lesion, thyroid tissue, could not be accessed, the study looked at peripheral blood alone. Only the TCR beta chain was sequenced and analyzed. The small sample size was acknowledged by the authors as a limitation that may reduce accuracy. Compared with newly diagnosed patients, persistent Graves' disease patients had lower TCR Shannon entropy and fewer highly expanded clones, which suggests clonal expansion. More public clonotypes were shared among persistent patients (around 3,000) than among newly diagnosed patients (966).

The label giving this sample's time point can be read as: newly diagnosed GD, antithyroid drugs for less than 3 months. For both TCR sequencing and RNA sequencing, RNA was extracted from PBMCs using TRIzol. The diagnosis of Graves' disease was made according to American Thyroid Association guidelines. The patients came from an endocrinology department in Xi'an, China. Each patient gave about 8.1 milliliters of peripheral blood, collected in an EDTA anticoagulant tube. PBMCs were isolated by Ficoll Paque Plus density gradient separation without further T cell sorting. An Agilent 2100 Bioanalyzer and agarose gel were used to assess RNA quality, and a NanoDrop 2000 was used to measure RNA concentration. Library preparation used multiplex PCR. Instrument used: Illumina HiSeq 4000. CDR3 regions were amplified by Arm-PCR with iRepertoire HTBI primers to construct TCR beta libraries. PCR products were gel purified before sequencing. Under the source paper's analysis protocol: Gene usage analysis of CDR3 amino acid clonotypes relied on the roughly 64 TRBV and around 14 TRBJ segments identified across samples. COPE and FqMerger were used to merge the filtered high-quality paired reads into contigs. BLAST was used to align contigs to the IMGT TRBV, TRBD and TRBJ reference genes, and CDR3 was defined following IMGT. Any clonotype with a frequency above 0.1% was classified as a highly expanded clone. Shannon entropy served as the measure of repertoire diversity, while the Gini coefficient captured V-J evenness. A clonotype found in more than one individual was treated as public. TCRdb reworked the public reads: Q25 trimming with fastp, MiXCR clone assembly, productive beta chains retained. Every entry covers one CDR3 protein and lists the most common genes and DNA from its rows. TCRdb, rather than the study authors, made the V and J calls. This sample has roughly 610,000 distinct CDR3 sequences in its table, and 16% of those were observed once. The ten largest clones capture about 17% of the sample.

The V and J ends are trimmed by 3 bases and 5 bases, leaving 18 bases between them. From the germline V gene, CDR1 is KGHDR and CDR2 is SFDVKD. From the cysteine through the phenylalanine, the CDR3 covers 16 amino acids. The only DNA kept is the CDR3, 48 bases in frame from the first base. On this clonotype itself: What this receptor recognizes is not known. Per-base quality was not reported, and no clone a single base away is much larger than it.

The sample also formed part of further work on T cells in Graves' hyperthyroidism and ophthalmopathy. Per that second paper: Stable Graves' hyperthyroidism was defined as no progression to ophthalmopathy during 18 months of follow-up. The hyperthyroidism patients were between 18 and 65 years old and newly diagnosed, with a disease duration of less than 2 months. The study excluded patients with uncontrolled infections, other autoimmune diseases, pregnancy or lactation. Diagnoses were based on clinical symptoms, serum thyroxine and TRAb, thyroid ultrasound and orbital computed tomography. A first-round RT-PCR of the TCR CDR3 used the HTBI primer set with the Qiagen OneStep RT-PCR kit. Most expanded thyroid clonotypes (frequency above 0.001) were also detected in blood, suggesting blood repertoires may reflect thyroid immune responses. In cross-validation, a model built on a 13 V-J signature told ophthalmopathy apart from stable hyperthyroidism with approximately 90% sensitivity and roughly 82% specificity, and in testing the same model reached 80%/75%. In validation, the model predicted progression to ophthalmopathy with about 71% sensitivity and 72% to 85% specificity, a median of 6.5 months before onset. To identify TCR V-J signatures that set the groups apart, the researchers used a discovery cohort of 100 patients, made up of approximately 43 with Graves' ophthalmopathy and some 56 with stable Graves' hyperthyroidism. Prospective prediction of ophthalmopathy was tested in an independent validation cohort of 18 to 20 hyperthyroidism patients and 15 to 17 patients who later progressed to ophthalmopathy. The 90 or so discovery patients were randomly split 7:3 into training and test sets. In addition, the study compared T-cell repertoires in thyroid tissue and in blood from about 6 Graves' hyperthyroidism patients. Following sampling, methimazole starting at 30 mg daily was given to hyperthyroidism patients, and high-dose intravenous methylprednisolone was given to ophthalmopathy patients. A second multiplex PCR round built the libraries, followed by size selection and purification. The libraries were sequenced on an Illumina HiSeq2000 using paired-end 100 bp reads. SOAPnuke was used to process the raw data, removing reads that contained adapters or uncalled bases, had a mean Phred below 15, or lacked an exact match to the constant primer or identifier. COPE v1.2.5 was used to merge the high-quality paired reads, and each unique nucleotide sequence was defined as a clonotype. Clonotypes were aligned to IMGT TRBV, TRBD and TRBJ reference segments using MiTCR v1.1. Analysis was restricted to V-J combinations with a frequency above 0.0001, which covered roughly 99% of repertoires. The TCS score was defined as F50 (clonal expansion) divided by E x V (chaos), with BLOSUM62-based TCRdist calculated between CDR3 peptides within each V-J. Welch's t-statistics and random forest reduced 500 to 650 V-J features to around 14, which were used in a naive Bayes classifier (R e1071). Sample size was not statistically predetermined, and investigators were not blinded to group allocation. According to the paper, TCR Vbeta CDR3 sequencing was carried out on over 130 peripheral blood samples, which came from fewer than 50 ophthalmopathy, around 75 hyperthyroidism and roughly 17 progressor patients.

This receptor was identified in a woman aged 25 to 39 with Graves disease. Donor details come from another sample of the same person, matched by shared clones. This chain is built from TRBV24-1 and TRBJ2-5; the best D guess is TRBD1, with 5 bases matching. This sample comprised peripheral blood mononuclear cells (PBMCs), obtained at new diagnosis, from a patient treated with antithyroid drugs. CDR3 protein: CATSDPGALGFETQYF. In nucleotides, the sequence is TGTGCCACCAGTGATCCTGGGGCTTTGGGGTTTGAGACCCAGTACTTC.